A single TCR beta chain is shown here with its context. Its antigen is as yet unknown. The data originate from a study of cytomegalovirus exposure and HLA in healthy donors. Whole-study results and caveats: Most observed TCR sequences were rare, whereas some public TCRs were detected in many donors. Testing in vitro showed a few CMV-associated chains specific for CMV antigens.

Trimming cost V 10 bases and J 9 bases; bases outside gene matches: 10. CDR3 length: 12 amino acids. Germline V gene lookup returns CDR1 SGHNT and CDR2 YYREEE (reference sequence). Produced via immunoSEQ multiplex PCR; TCRdb's table is partial and in-frame only. Of 230,000 or so clones listed, 85% to 90% were seen once; the top ten hold about 2.9%. This chain uses TRBV5-4 with TRBJ2-1, with 7 bases fitting TRBD1. This sequence originates from a woman under 30 in good health and CMV-seronegative. Sample: PBMCs. Here the CDR3 DNA reads TGTGCCTCGACAGGGTTCACCTTTGAGCAGTTCTTC. This sequence encodes CASTGFTFEQFF.